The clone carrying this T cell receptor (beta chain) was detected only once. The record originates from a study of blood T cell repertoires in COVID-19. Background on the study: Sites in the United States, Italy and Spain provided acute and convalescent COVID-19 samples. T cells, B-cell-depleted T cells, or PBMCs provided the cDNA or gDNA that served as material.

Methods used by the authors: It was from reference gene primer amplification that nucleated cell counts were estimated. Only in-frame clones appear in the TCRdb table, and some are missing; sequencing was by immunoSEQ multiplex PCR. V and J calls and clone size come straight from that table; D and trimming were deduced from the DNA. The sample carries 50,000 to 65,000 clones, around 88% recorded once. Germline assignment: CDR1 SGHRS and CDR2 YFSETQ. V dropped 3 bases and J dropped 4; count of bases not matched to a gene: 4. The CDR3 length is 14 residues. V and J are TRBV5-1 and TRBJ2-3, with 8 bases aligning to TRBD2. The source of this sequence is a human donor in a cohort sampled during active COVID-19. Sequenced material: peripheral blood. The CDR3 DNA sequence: TGCGCCAGCAGCTCCGGACTAGCTGCAGATACGCAGTATTTT. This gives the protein CASSSGLAADTQYF.